This TCR beta chain originates from a study of Graves' ophthalmopathy and Graves' hyperthyroidism. Whole-study results and caveats: Most expanded clonotypes in thyroid above 0.001 frequency also showed up in blood.

This clonotype has a count of ten or more. As yet, its antigen is unknown. Investigators amplified TCR beta CDR3 regions from RNA transcripts. An opening RT-PCR round employed HTBI primers and preceded a second-round multiplex PCR. One entry per CDR3 protein results from TCRdb running MiXCR on the multiplex PCR reads. The table includes roughly 500,000 distinct CDR3 sequences, 14% detected once. Unmatched junction bases numbered 5, after V lost 6 bases and J lost 3 bases. The CDR3 sequence is 14 residues long. Clinical symptoms, serum thyroxine, TRAb, thyroid ultrasound and orbital computed tomography formed the basis of diagnosis.

The V call is TRBV12-3 or TRBV12-4, the J call TRBJ1-1; 9 nucleotides align to TRBD1. This clonotype was obtained from a woman aged 30 to 39 with Graves' ophthalmopathy. Sequencing input: blood. The CDR3 is CASRWDRVDTEAFF. CDR3 nucleotide sequence: TGTGCCAGCAGGTGGGACAGGGTCGACACTGAAGCTTTCTTT.